The subject of this entry is one T cell receptor (beta chain). What it binds is unknown. This entry belongs to a study of beta chain features in type 1 diabetes. CDR1 and CDR2 from the germline V gene are MDHEN and SYDVKM. The CDR3 contains 14 residues. J lost 2 bases, V lost 8 bases, and 4 bases had no gene match. Study findings and constraints: Significant though moderate, a shortening of TCRB CDR3s appeared in all four CD4+ subsets of Type 1 diabetes patients.

Every bit of the isolated RNA underwent reverse transcription, so sequencing read expressed TCRB transcripts. Using immunoSEQ multiplex PCR, the repertoire was profiled, and TCRdb retains in-frame clones only, with some absent. This table has 150,000 to 200,000 clones, around 63% appearing once. The rearrangement uses TRBV28 and TRBJ2-1; 9 nucleotides match TRBD2. The sequenced sample consisted of naive CD4+ T cells from blood. The origin of this receptor is a man aged 25-40 years with type 1 diabetes. The CDR3 loop is CASWSGGTYNEQFF. In nucleotides, the CDR3 is TGTGCCAGCTGGAGCGGGGGGACCTACAATGAGCAGTTCTTC.